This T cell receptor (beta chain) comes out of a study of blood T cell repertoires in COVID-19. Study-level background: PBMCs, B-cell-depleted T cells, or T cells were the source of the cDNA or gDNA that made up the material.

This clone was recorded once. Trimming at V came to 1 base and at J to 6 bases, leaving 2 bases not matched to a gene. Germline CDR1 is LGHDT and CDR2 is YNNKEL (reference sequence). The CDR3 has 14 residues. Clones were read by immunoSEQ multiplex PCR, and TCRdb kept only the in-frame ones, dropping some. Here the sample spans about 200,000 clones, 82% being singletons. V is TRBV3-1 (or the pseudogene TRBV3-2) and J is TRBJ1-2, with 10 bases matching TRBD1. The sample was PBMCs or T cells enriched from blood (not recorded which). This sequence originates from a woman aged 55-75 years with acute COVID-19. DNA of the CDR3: TGTGCCAGCAGCCAAGGACAGGGGGCCAATGGCTACACCTTC. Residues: CASSQGQGANGYTF.